One and the same sample provided the 14 T cell receptor beta chains below, sequenced in a study of T cells expressing NK-cell markers. TCRdb derives one entry per CDR3 protein from the 5' RACE reads, leaving out DNA. The sample holds around 140,000 distinct CDR3 sequences. The sample taken for sequencing was blood T cells: a sorted CD56 or NKG2C T cell subset, CD4+ or CD8+ T cells, or bulk PBMC T cells (not recorded which). The receptor set was obtained from a man younger than 30 in good health.

The chain combines TRBV20-1 with TRBJ2-3; the TCRdb call, TRBD1, lacks DNA for checking. Germline V gene data show CDR1 as DFQATT and CDR2 as SNEGSKA (reference sequence). This CDR3 has 15 amino acids. CDR3 region: CSARDRTGSTDTQYF.

This chain links TRBV25-1 with TRBJ2-5; TCRdb proposes TRBD2, but this gene call is untestable without DNA. The V gene's germline CDR1 is MGHDK and CDR2 SYGVNS. This CDR3 is 15 amino acids long. The CDR3 region is CASITSGLLGETQYF. Filled out from reference TRBV25-1 and TRBJ2-5, the complete variable domain reads EADIYQTPRYLVIGTGKKITLECSQTMGHDKMYWYQQDPGMELHLIHYSYGVNSTEKGDLSSESTVSRIRTEHFPLTLESARPSHTSQYLCASITSGLLGETQYFGPGTRLLVL.

V is TRBV2 and J is TRBJ2-1; TCRdb reports TRBD2, a call that lacks DNA to check it against. CDR3 size: 14 residues. Germline V lookup: CDR1 SNHLY, CDR2 FYNNEI. This CDR3 is CASPAGLTNNEQFF.

V and J are TRBV18 and TRBJ2-1. Looked up from germline, CDR1 is KGHSH and CDR2 is LQKENI. CDR3 length: 15 amino acids. The CDR3 here is CASSLTYPSYNEQFF.

V usage is TRBV7-8 and J usage is TRBJ2-7; no DNA is available, so the TRBD2 call from TCRdb remains unchecked. Germline-derived CDR1 and CDR2 are SGHVS and FQNEAQ. The CDR3 runs to 15 residues. The CDR3 region is CASSLSLAGAYEQYF. The full variable domain, completed using reference TRBV7-8 and TRBJ2-7, is GAGVSQSPRYKVAKRGQDVALRCDPISGHVSLFWYQQALGQGPEFLTYFQNEAQLDKSGLPSDRFFAERPEGSVSTLKIQRTQQEDSAVYLCASSLSLAGAYEQYFGPGTRLTVT.

The V and J genes are TRBV4-3 and TRBJ1-1; TCRdb gives TRBD1 as the D gene, but with no DNA this cannot be confirmed. The CDR3 sequence is 13 residues long. Germline assignment: CDR1 LGHNA and CDR2 YSLEER. The CDR3 reads CASSQDSTGGGFF.

The rearrangement links TRBV7-6 to TRBJ1-1; TCRdb's assignment of TRBD1 cannot be checked, as there is no DNA. The CDR3 length is 15 residues. Per germline, CDR1 SGHVS and CDR2 FNYEAQ. The CDR3: CASSLAGGGRGEAFF.

V is TRBV19 and J is TRBJ1-5; no DNA is available, so the TRBD1 call from TCRdb remains unchecked. The CDR3 loop spans 15 amino acids. Germline V lookup: CDR1 LNHDA, CDR2 SQIVND (reference sequence). The chain's CDR3 is CASTPRTGKVQPQHF.

V usage is TRBV4-1 and J usage is TRBJ1-3. The CDR3 length is 15 residues. CDR1 is MGHRA and CDR2 is YSYEKL in the germline V gene. The CDR3 sequence is CASSQAAISGNTIYF.

This CDR3 is CASSQARTQNTGELFF. This rearrangement joins TRBV4-1 to TRBJ2-2. The CDR3 runs 16 residues. The germline gives CDR1 MGHRA, CDR2 YSYEKL.

V and J are TRBV20-1 and TRBJ2-2. The CDR3 loop spans 15 amino acids. Germline V CDR1 and CDR2: DFQATT, SNEGSKA (reference sequence). This CDR3 is CSARDWTTNTGELFF.

The V call is TRBV15, the J call TRBJ2-7; the D call of TRBD1 rests on TCRdb alone, since no DNA is present to check it. The V gene's germline CDR1 is LNHNV and CDR2 YYDKDF (reference sequence). The CDR3 spans 13 residues. The CDR3 loop reads CATSPPGEYEQYF. The full variable domain, in which reference TRBV15 and TRBJ2-7 provide the parts outside the CDR3, is DAMVIQNPRYQVTQFGKPVTLSCSQTLNHNVMYWYQQKSSQAPKLLFHYYDKDFNNEADTPDNFQSRRPNTSFCFLDIRSPGLGDTAMYLCATSPPGEYEQYFGPGTRLTVT.

J is TRBJ1-3 and V is TRBV19; there is no DNA to check the TCRdb D call of TRBD1. CDR1 and CDR2 from the germline V gene are LNHDA and SQIVND (reference sequence). This CDR3 is built from 15 residues. The CDR3 protein is CASTSSGGSGNTIYF.

The rearrangement joins TRBV4-3 to TRBJ2-7. The CDR3 covers 15 residues. CDR1 and CDR2 from the germline V gene are LGHNA and YSLEER. This CDR3 reads CASSQLTDVSYEQYF.